Below, 17 T cell receptor beta chains from the same sample are listed, as sequenced in a study of identifying expanded T cells in peripheral blood. Profiling relied on immunoSEQ multiplex PCR, and the TCRdb table lists in-frame clones only, not all of them. The sample holds about 130,000 clones, 86% seen once. Sequenced sample: blood. The receptors were sampled from a person between 18 and 75 years old in good health.

This clone has a handful of counts. The chain joins TRBV30 to TRBJ2-1, with 11 nucleotides matching TRBD2. CDR1 is GTSNPN, CDR2 SVGIG, per germline (reference sequence). The CDR3 is 16 amino acids. Unmatched junction bases numbered 6, after V lost 1 base and J lost 4 bases. CDR3 nucleotides: TGTGCCTGGAGTGCCCGGTTAGCGGGGGGGTACAATGAGCAGTTCTTC. It yields the protein CAWSARLAGGYNEQFF. Complete variable domain (other parts from reference TRBV30 and TRBJ2-1): SQTIHQWPATLVQPVGSPLSLECTVEGTSNPNLYWYRQAAGRGLQLLFYSVGIGQISSEVPQNLSASRPQDRQFILSSKKLLLSDSGFYLCAWSARLAGGYNEQFFGPGTRLTVL.

The chain links TRBV6-5 to TRBJ1-1; 7 bases fit TRBD1. The V and J ends lost 3 bases and 6 bases, in that order; junction bases with no gene match: 10. The CDR3 covers 15 residues. CDR1 MNHEY and CDR2 SVGAGI come from the germline V gene. In nucleotides, the CDR3 is TGTGCCAGCAGTTATTTCGGACAGGCTCTTTCTGAAGCTTTCTTT. This translates into CASSYFGQALSEAFF.

CDR3 region: CASSDLQGLEQFF. In DNA, the CDR3 is TGTGCCAGCAGTGATCTCCAGGGATTGGAGCAGTTCTTC. This chain links TRBV25-1 with TRBJ2-1; possibly TRBD1 for D (5 bases). V gave up 3 bases and J gave up 10 bases, with 13 bases separating them. In germline, CDR1 is MGHDK, CDR2 SYGVNS. The CDR3 runs 13 residues.

This chain uses TRBV6-5 with TRBJ2-1; D is ambiguous. The V gene lost 6 bases and the J gene lost 8 bases, with 14 bases spanning the gap. This CDR3 has 13 residues. Germline CDR1 reads MNHEY; CDR2 reads SVGAGI. CDR3 sequence reads: CASSRPPTDEQFF. CDR3 DNA sequence: TGTGCCAGCAGCCGACCGCCTACGGATGAGCAGTTCTTC.

The J gene is TRBJ2-2, the V gene TRBV2; D gene uncertain. The CDR3 runs to 13 residues. The germline V gene has CDR1 SNHLY and CDR2 FYNNEI. V was pared by 1 base and J by 7 bases, with 7 bases between. The DNA for the CDR3 is TGTGCCAGCAGTGAAGAAAGTGACGGGGAGCTGTTTTTT. It encodes CASSEESDGELFF.

This clone has more than one count but fewer than ten. This sequence joins TRBV18 and TRBJ2-7, with 11 bases lining up with TRBD1. Unmatched junction bases numbered 6, after V lost 3 bases and J lost 8 bases. This CDR3 comprises 14 residues. Germline V CDR1 and CDR2: KGHSH, LQKENI. The CDR3, as DNA: TGTGCCAGCTCACCCGGGACAGGGGGTTTGCAGCAGTACTTC. Translating gives CASSPGTGGLQQYF. Looking up the rest from reference TRBV18 and TRBJ2-7 gives the full variable domain: NAGVMQNPRHLVRRRGQEARLRCSPMKGHSHVYWYRQLPEEGLKFMVYLQKENIIDESGMPKERFSAEFPKEGPSILRIQQVVRGDSAAYFCASSPGTGGLQQYFGPGTRLTVT.

This chain connects TRBV6-6 to TRBJ2-1; unclear D gene. The CDR3 totals 14 residues. Trimming removed 7 bases from V and 3 bases from J, with 13 bases in between. Germline assignment: CDR1 MNHNY and CDR2 SVGAGI (reference sequence). CDR3 protein: CASTAATNYNEQFF. DNA of the CDR3: TGTGCCAGCACCGCCGCTACCAACTACAATGAGCAGTTCTTC.

This clone was detected once. V usage is TRBV29-1 and J usage is TRBJ1-1, with D perhaps TRBD1 (6 bases). Germline V lookup: CDR1 SQVTM, CDR2 ANQGSEA. The germline V and J ends were trimmed by 7 bases and 0 bases, with 9 bases remaining between them. CDR3 length: 12 residues. The CDR3 DNA reads as TGCAGCGCAGGGGAGATGAACACTGAAGCTTTCTTT. It specifies CSAGEMNTEAFF.

Here the CDR3 reads CASSLETSGASVNNEQFF. CDR3 in DNA: TGTGCCAGCAGCTTAGAGACTAGCGGGGCCTCGGTTAACAATGAGCAGTTCTTC. This sequence joins TRBV7-3 and TRBJ2-1, with 11 bases lining up with TRBD2. Germline V lookup: CDR1 SGHTA, CDR2 FQGTGA. With 2 bases clipped from V and 5 bases from J, the junction kept 11 bases outside the gene matches. This CDR3 is built from 18 residues.

This rearrangement joins TRBV9 to TRBJ1-1; 10 bases map to TRBD1. CDR3 length: 16 residues. Trimming took 4 bases from V and 1 from J; bases not matched to a gene: 7. Germline V gene sequence: CDR1 SGDLS, CDR2 YYNGEE. The CDR3 is CASSPPGTGANTEAFF. CDR3 coding DNA: TGTGCCAGCAGCCCGCCGGGGACAGGGGCGAACACTGAAGCTTTCTTT.

CDR3 region: CASSHQNSGANVLTF. In DNA form, the CDR3 reads TGTGCCAGCAGTCACCAAAACTCTGGGGCCAACGTCCTGACTTTC. J is TRBJ2-6 and V is TRBV27; D uncertain. Germline-derived CDR1 and CDR2 are MNHEY and SMNVEV (reference sequence). The CDR3 consists of 15 residues. Trimming removed 5 bases at V and 0 bases at J, with 8 bases between.

The V gene is TRBV7-8, the J gene TRBJ1-6; the D gene is possibly TRBD1 (5 bases). The CDR3 extends over 15 amino acids. CDR1 SGHVS and CDR2 FQNEAQ come from the germline V gene. V lost 2 bases and J lost 7, with 12 bases in between. CDR3 residues: CASSLWGGVNSPLHF. The CDR3 DNA is TGTGCCAGCAGCTTATGGGGCGGAGTAAATTCACCCCTCCACTTT.

In this sample, this clone turned up many times. The chain couples TRBV6-6 to TRBJ1-5; weak D call: TRBD1 (5 bases). The CDR3 is 12 amino acids. In germline, CDR1 is MNHNY, CDR2 SVGAGI (reference sequence). Between the trimmed V and J ends, which lost 11 bases and 4 bases, there was a span of 12 bases. CDR3 protein: CAGGVTNQPQHF. In nucleotides, the CDR3 is TGTGCCGGGGGGGTAACTAATCAGCCCCAGCATTTT.

The chain links TRBV2 to TRBJ1-5, with a possible D match to TRBD1 (6 bases). CDR3 length: 15 amino acids. V was cut by 1 base and J by 7 bases, with 14 bases left in between. The germline gives CDR1 SNHLY, CDR2 FYNNEI. As DNA, the CDR3 is TGTGCCAGCAGTGAAGAGAGGGGGATCGGGCAGCCCCAGCATTTT. Protein: CASSEERGIGQPQHF.

The chain links TRBV7-9 to TRBJ2-7; 7 nucleotides agree with TRBD1. The CDR3 extends over 12 amino acids. Germline trimming cut 4 bases from V and 10 bases from J; bases unmatched to any gene: 7. CDR1 is SEHNR and CDR2 is FQNEAQ in the germline V gene (reference sequence). Written as DNA, the CDR3 is TGTGCCAGCAGCTGGACAGGAAATTACCAGTACTTC. Translating it yields CASSWTGNYQYF.

The CDR3 loop reads CASSLGPINEQFF. The CDR3 region has the DNA TGCGCCAGCAGCTTGGGTCCGATCAATGAGCAGTTCTTC. The J gene is TRBJ2-1, the V gene TRBV5-1; D remains ambiguous. The CDR3 sequence is 13 residues long. Germline values: CDR1 SGHRS, CDR2 YFSETQ. V lost 0 bases and J lost 6, with 7 bases in between. Combining the CDR3 with reference TRBV5-1 and TRBJ2-1 gives the whole variable domain KAGVTQTPRYLIKTRGQQVTLSCSPISGHRSVSWYQQTPGQGLQFLFEYFSETQRNKGNFPGRFSGRQFSNSRSEMNVSTLELGDSALYLCASSLGPINEQFFGPGTRLTVL.

The V call is TRBV6-5, the J call TRBJ1-2, with D hard to call. Trimming cost V 6 bases and J 7 bases, with 18 bases left between them. The CDR3 spans 14 residues. The germline V gene has CDR1 MNHEY and CDR2 SVGAGI. CDR3 nucleotide sequence: TGTGCCAGCAGCCCCCCGTCTCCCAGGCGTGGCTACACCTTC. It translates to CASSPPSPRRGYTF.